Listed below are T cell receptor beta chains from one sample, sequenced in a study of graft-versus-host responses after intestinal transplantation. Their target antigens are unknown. Using immunoSEQ multiplex PCR, the repertoire was profiled, and TCRdb retains in-frame clones only, with some absent. This table has 80,000 to 100,000 clones, around 92% appearing once. The sample here was unstimulated CD4+ T cells sorted from spleen or lymph node cells, taken before transplant. The receptors were gathered from a human donor who was the organ donor for an intestinal transplant. The CDR3 runs from the conserved cysteine through the conserved F or W. D genes are given only for firm matches. Some rows mark clone size as missing; the rest say once, few, many or name a class of expanded clone.

v_call	j_call	d_call	clone_size	cdr3_nt	cdr3_aa
TRBV4-2	TRBJ2-1	TRBD2	NA	TGTGCCAGCAGCCCCGGACTAGCGGGGGGGTATTGGGATGAGCAGTTCTTC	CASSPGLAGGYWDEQFF
TRBV7-9	TRBJ1-1	TRBD1	NA	TGTGCCAGCAGCTTCGGACAGGCTAATGAAGCTTTCTTT	CASSFGQANEAFF
TRBV28	TRBJ2-5	TRBD2	NA	TGTGCCAGCAGTTCGAGTAGCGGGGCCAAGACCCAGTACTTC	CASSSSSGAKTQYF
TRBV19	TRBJ1-4	NA	few	TGTGCCAGTAGTATCTCGGTTTTAGCTAATGAAAAACTGTTTTTT	CASSISVLANEKLFF
TRBV19	TRBJ1-4	NA	NA	TGTGCCAGTAGTATGACGGGGGTTCGGGAAAAACTGTTTTTT	CASSMTGVREKLFF
TRBV6-5	TRBJ2-1	NA	NA	TGTGCCAGCAGTTATGACCCCAAGGGGCCTTACAATGAGCAGTTCTTC	CASSYDPKGPYNEQFF
TRBV27	TRBJ2-3	NA	NA	TGTGCCAGCAAGTATGGGGCCCAAGATACGCAGTATTTT	CASKYGAQDTQYF
TRBV4-2	TRBJ2-7	NA	NA	TGTGCCAGCAGCCAAGATAGCCAGTCTCCCTCCTACGAGCAGTACTTC	CASSQDSQSPSYEQYF
TRBV7-9	TRBJ1-2	TRBD1	NA	TGTGCCAGCAGCTTAATAGGCCGAGGGACAGGGAACTATGGCTACACCTTC	CASSLIGRGTGNYGYTF
TRBV9	TRBJ2-1	TRBD2	NA	TGTGCCAGCAGCCCACGTACAGGACTAGCCTACAATGAGCAGTTCTTC	CASSPRTGLAYNEQFF
TRBV4-2	TRBJ2-7	NA	NA	TGTGCCAGCAGCCAGCCTCGTGGCGGGGAAACGACCTACGAGCAGTACTTC	CASSQPRGGETTYEQYF
TRBV15	TRBJ2-1	TRBD2	few	TGTGCCACCAGCCTCGGGGGGGCCGGTGAGCAGTTCTTC	CATSLGGAGEQFF
TRBV7-9	TRBJ1-1	NA	NA	TGTGCCAGCAGAAATCGACAGGCGTCGAACACTGAAGCTTTCTTT	CASRNRQASNTEAFF
TRBV4-2	TRBJ1-1	NA	NA	TGTGCCAGCAGCCAAGACGGGAGGAACACTGAAGCTTTCTTT	CASSQDGRNTEAFF